Listed below are T cell receptor beta chains from one sample, sequenced in a study of T cell responses to AZD1222 COVID-19 vaccine. Libraries were prepared by immunoSEQ multiplex PCR; TCRdb keeps only in-frame clonotypes and omits some of them. The sample holds tens of thousands of clones, roughly 80% seen once. Sequencing used peripheral blood, obtained on day 0 of AZD1222 vaccination. Every receptor here comes from an adult in good health. CDR3s leave out the opening cysteine and the closing phenylalanine or tryptophan. Rows give clone size only sometimes, using once, few, many, or a class for an expanded clone.

NA,TRBV5-4,ASSEGRGHLGEQY
NA,TRBV18,ASSPSSQGSYEQY
NA,TRBV27,ASNPRTDFIGNQPQH
NA,TRBV5-1,ASSLEVGTGRDTQY
NA,TRBV4-2,ASSQDAAKSTDTQY
NA,TRBV4-3,ASSQELGPPQETQY
many,TRBV7-9,ASSLDMNTEAF
medium-sized,TRBV6-2/TRBV6-3,ASSYSSGANVLT
NA,TRBV7-2,ASSPRWGRAYEQY
few,TRBV15,ATSRQPYKETQY
NA,TRBV6-5,ASSETGDGGNTIY
NA,TRBV5-1,ASSLDLGLHSSDTQY
NA,TRBV19,ASDGGGGYSNQPQH
NA,TRBV6-1,ASSEGADFNSPLH
NA,TRBV24-1,ATRKGGGSYEQY
NA,TRBV18,ASSLVGTPNTGELF
NA,TRBV7-2,ASSLARGDGRGSNQPQH
NA,TRBV7-9,ASSLGTLGELGYT
NA,TRBV6-5,ASSRPGRLNTEAF
NA,TRBV27,ASSPRLAGATGSYNEQF
NA,TRBV11-3,ASSLGAGLAGARETQY
NA,TRBV29-1,SVVRNGDTEAF
NA,TRBV10-2,ASSDGTSGKPYEQY
NA,TRBV27,ASSIRRGDTQY
NA,TRBV4-3,ASSQGDSLSGNTIY
NA,TRBV2,ASSDRVSNQPQH